What follows are 32 T cell receptor beta chains derived from one specimen sequenced in a study of blood T cells in healthy people across ages. It was with a sample-barcoded 5' primer and a J-beta primer mix that a second PCR of about 6 to 11 cycles was run. From the 5' RACE reads, TCRdb called clonotypes with MiXCR, one entry per CDR3 protein. The sample has about 970,000 distinct CDR3 sequences; roughly 50% are singletons. Source material: blood. These TCRs come from a woman between 55 and 75 years old in good health.

The rearrangement joins TRBV20-1 to TRBJ2-7; TRBD2 matches at 12 bases. The J call could be wrong; TRBJ2-5 is a better fit for the DNA end. Germline CDR1 is DFQATT and CDR2 is SNEGSKA (reference sequence). There are 15 residues in the CDR3. The CDR3 coding sequence is TGCAGTGCTAGAGAGCGGACTAGCGGGACGGAGACCCAGTACTTC. As protein: CSARERTSGTETQYF.

This clonotype was seen a handful of times. J is TRBJ2-5 and V is TRBV28; 12 bases are a match to TRBD1. The length of the CDR3 is 15 residues. V trimming: 4 bases; J trimming: 11 bases; junction bases outside the gene matches: 11. The V gene's germline CDR1 is MDHEN and CDR2 SYDVKM. Written as DNA, the CDR3 is TGTGCCAGCAGTTCATACGGGACAGGGGGCTGGGAGCAGTACTTC. Encoded protein: CASSSYGTGGWEQYF.

This clonotype has just a few counts. V and J are TRBV6-2 or TRBV6-3 and TRBJ2-5, with D maybe TRBD1 (5 bases). Per germline, CDR1 MNHEY and CDR2 SVGEGT. This CDR3 comprises 14 residues. V gave up 5 bases and J gave up 4 bases, with 14 bases separating them. The CDR3 DNA sequence: TGTGCCAGCAGTGCGCTTGGGGCAGCAGAGACCCAGTACTTC. Its translation: CASSALGAAETQYF.

The chain has TRBV3-1 and TRBJ2-5; a weak D match, TRBD2 (5 bases). V was clipped by 0 bases and J by 5 bases, with 16 bases between them. Germline V gene sequence: CDR1 LGHDT, CDR2 YNNKEL (reference sequence). The CDR3 spans 16 residues. CDR3 sequence reads: CASSQDLGSPLETQYF. CDR3 sequence (DNA): TGTGCCAGCAGCCAAGATCTTGGGAGCCCCCTGGAGACCCAGTACTTC.

The V gene is TRBV9, the J gene TRBJ1-5; no clear D. CDR1 is SGDLS, CDR2 YYNGEE, per germline. The CDR3 runs 14 residues. Trimming took 2 bases from V and 2 from J, leaving 8 bases between them. The CDR3 sequence is CASSVGVGNQPQHF. Written as DNA, the CDR3 is TGTGCCAGCAGCGTCGGCGTTGGCAATCAGCCCCAGCATTTT.

This clonotype was seen a single time. The chain combines TRBV7-2 with TRBJ2-3; D not certain. CDR3 length equals 12 residues. Looked up from germline, CDR1 is SGHTA and CDR2 is FQGNSA. With 1 base removed from V and 7 bases from J, the gap between germline ends came to 6 bases. The CDR3 protein is CASSLGWNTQYF. CDR3 DNA sequence: TGTGCCAGCAGCTTAGGGTGGAATACGCAGTATTTT.

The gene calls are TRBV20-1 and TRBJ2-2; D gene unclear. V shed 3 bases and J shed 2 bases, with 7 bases lying between them. The CDR3 length is 13 residues. CDR1 is DFQATT and CDR2 is SNEGSKA in the germline V gene (reference sequence). The CDR3 reads CSASRLNTGELFF. The CDR3, as DNA: TGCAGTGCTAGTAGGCTTAACACCGGGGAGCTGTTTTTT.

This clonotype appeared a few times. The chain uses TRBV11-1 and TRBJ2-5, with 9 bases identical to TRBD1. CDR3 size: 13 residues. V lost 6 bases and J lost 6; bases outside the gene matches: 5. Germline V lookup: CDR1 SGHAT, CDR2 FQDESV (reference sequence). The CDR3 spells CASSLQGAKTQYF. The DNA for the CDR3 is TGTGCCAGCAGTTTACAGGGGGCGAAGACCCAGTACTTC.

This chain connects TRBV20-1 to TRBJ2-4; 9 nucleotides line up with TRBD2. The end of the DNA fits TRBJ2-7 better, so the J call may be wrong. Germline V gene data show CDR1 as DFQATT and CDR2 as SNEGSKA (reference sequence). CDR3 size: 15 residues. CDR3: CSARDAGGRAYEQYF. The CDR3 DNA reads as TGCAGTGCTAGAGATGCCGGCGGGAGGGCCTACGAGCAGTACTTC.

The chain links TRBV18 to TRBJ2-7; 11 bases map to TRBD2. Germline V CDR1 and CDR2: KGHSH, LQKENI. V trimming: 5 bases; J trimming: 0 bases; junction bases outside the gene matches: 3. The CDR3 has 15 residues. CDR3 sequence (DNA): TGTGCCAGCTCAAAAACTAGCGGGAGCTCCTACGAGCAGTACTTC. This sequence encodes CASSKTSGSSYEQYF.

Here the CDR3 reads CASTMTGGMTQYF. CDR3 bases: TGTGCCAGCACGATGACAGGGGGTATGACCCAGTACTTC. This rearrangement joins TRBV27 to TRBJ2-5; 9 bases are a match to TRBD1. This CDR3 spans 13 amino acids. Trimming removed 7 bases from V and 7 bases from J; junction bases left unmatched: 7. Germline V gives CDR1 MNHEY, CDR2 SMNVEV (reference sequence).

The sample holds a few counts of this clonotype. The chain uses TRBV28 and TRBJ1-3; D gene uncertain. The CDR3 runs 12 residues. The germline CDR1 and CDR2 sequences are MDHEN and SYDVKM. Trimming took 6 bases from V and 0 from J, leaving 3 bases between them. The CDR3 loop reads CASRSSGNTIYF. CDR3 nucleotide sequence: TGTGCCAGCAGGAGCTCTGGAAACACCATATATTTT.

In its sample, this clonotype was seen a few times. At one of its ends the junction is not consistent with the germline gene, which may arise from a read error. V and J are TRBV6-6 and TRBJ2-7; D is possibly TRBD1 (6 bases). This CDR3 comprises 14 residues. Germline assignment: CDR1 MNHNY and CDR2 SVGAGI (reference sequence). The DNA for the CDR3 is TGTGCCAGCAGCTACTACAGGGAGACCTACGAGCAGTACTTC. Translated: CASSYYRETYEQYF.

The chain has TRBV2 and TRBJ2-3, with 7 bases lining up with TRBD2. The CDR3 consists of 14 residues. CDR1 is SNHLY and CDR2 is FYNNEI in the germline V gene. The V gene end was trimmed by 7 bases and the J gene end by 4 bases; junction bases not matched to a gene: 8. The CDR3 loop reads CASTFGRRADTQYF. CDR3 in DNA: TGTGCCAGCACGTTCGGGAGGCGCGCAGATACGCAGTATTTT.

In its sample, this clonotype was seen a few times. The chain links TRBV12-3 or TRBV12-4 to TRBJ2-6, with D perhaps matching TRBD2 (5 bases). The CDR3 runs 18 residues. Trimming shortened V by 0 bases and J by 0 bases, and 12 bases separated the two germline ends. CDR3 amino acids: CASSLAAPGSSGANVLTF. The CDR3 nucleotides read TGTGCCAGCAGTTTAGCTGCCCCGGGGAGCTCTGGGGCCAACGTCCTGACTTTC.

The V call is TRBV12-3 or TRBV12-4, the J call TRBJ2-1, with D perhaps matching TRBD2 (5 bases). V was shortened by 3 bases and J by 4 bases, with 10 bases between the two germline ends. The CDR3 consists of 14 residues. DNA of the CDR3: TGTGCCAGCAGTTTTTTCGGGATATACAATGAGCAGTTCTTC. This encodes CASSFFGIYNEQFF.

V usage is TRBV7-9 and J usage is TRBJ2-1; no reliable D call. V lost 4 bases and J lost 7, with 8 bases in between. From germline, CDR1 is SEHNR and CDR2 FQNEAQ (reference sequence). This CDR3 is built from 12 residues. CDR3 region: CASSSSGNEQFF. The CDR3, as DNA: TGTGCCAGCAGCTCCTCCGGGAATGAGCAGTTCTTC.

The sample holds one count of this clonotype. The chain combines TRBV12-5 with TRBJ2-7; 9 bases line up with TRBD2. This CDR3 has 16 residues. J was trimmed by 7 bases and V by 1 base; bases with no gene match: 11. The germline CDR1 and CDR2 sequences are LGHNT and FRNRAP. The CDR3 DNA sequence: TGTGCTAGTGGTTTGGAAACGTTAGCGGGAGAAGGAGAGCAGTACTTC. Translating gives CASGLETLAGEGEQYF.

There are a few counts of this clonotype. The rearrangement joins TRBV12-3 or TRBV12-4 to TRBJ1-2, with D unclear. The CDR3 extends over 13 amino acids. Trimming pared 6 bases from V and 0 bases from J, leaving 8 bases between. This CDR3 reads CASRATANYGYTF. In DNA, the CDR3 is TGTGCCAGCAGAGCAACAGCTAACTATGGCTACACCTTC.

This clonotype turned up a few times. The chain couples TRBV7-9 to TRBJ2-6, with D uncertain. CDR1 is SEHNR and CDR2 is FQNEAQ in the germline V gene (reference sequence). V lost 7 bases, J lost 3 bases, and 13 bases lay in between. The CDR3 runs to 15 residues. As DNA, the CDR3 is TGTGCCAGCACCTTCGTAGGGCGTGGGGCCAACGTCCTGACTTTC. This codes for CASTFVGRGANVLTF.

The sample holds many counts of this clonotype. CDR3 sequence: CASSGTGASYEQYF. In nucleotides, the CDR3 is TGTGCCAGCAGCGGCACAGGGGCCTCCTACGAGCAGTACTTC. The rearrangement links TRBV7-9 to TRBJ2-7; 7 positions agree with TRBD1. The CDR3 has 14 residues. V lost 5 bases, J lost 0 bases, and 4 bases stayed unmatched. Germline V gives CDR1 SEHNR, CDR2 FQNEAQ (reference sequence).

The chain has TRBV5-1 and TRBJ2-1; TRBD2 aligns across 11 bases. The J segment lost 6 bases and the V segment lost 4 bases, leaving 9 bases of the junction unmatched. Germline V gene data show CDR1 as SGHRS and CDR2 as YFSETQ. This CDR3 has 16 residues. This CDR3 is CASSQTSGSGSNEQFF. Written as DNA, the CDR3 is TGCGCCAGCAGCCAAACTAGCGGGAGTGGGAGCAATGAGCAGTTCTTC.

This clonotype occurred once. The chain recombines TRBV6-6 with TRBJ2-1; D is tentatively TRBD1 or TRBD2 (5 bases each). V was clipped by 7 bases and J by 0 bases, with 10 bases between them. The CDR3 runs 14 residues. Per the germline V gene, CDR1 is MNHNY and CDR2 is SVGAGI (reference sequence). CDR3 region: CASTWGSSYNEQFF. The CDR3 coding sequence is TGTGCCAGCACCTGGGGGAGCTCCTACAATGAGCAGTTCTTC.

V and J are TRBV12-3 or TRBV12-4 and TRBJ2-1; no clear D. The CDR3 has 14 residues. The V and J ends lost 5 bases and 9 bases respectively, with 17 bases between them. The CDR3 loop reads CASSPRTSAREQFF. CDR3 coding DNA: TGTGCCAGCAGTCCCCGGACCTCCGCTCGTGAGCAGTTCTTC.

The chain couples TRBV6-2 or TRBV6-3 to TRBJ2-1; 11 nucleotides line up with TRBD1. The V gene's germline CDR1 is MNHEY and CDR2 SVGEGT. V was clipped by 7 bases and J by 7 bases; unmatched bases: 12. There are 16 residues in the CDR3. In DNA, the CDR3 is TGTGCCAGCAACTACCCGGGACAGGGGGATAGTAATGAGCAGTTCTTC. This sequence encodes CASNYPGQGDSNEQFF.

This clonotype was seen only a few times. This chain connects TRBV3-1 to TRBJ2-6, with unresolved D. Germline V lookup: CDR1 LGHDT, CDR2 YNNKEL (reference sequence). The CDR3 runs to 15 residues. Between the trimmed V and J ends, which lost 0 bases and 1 base, there was a span of 4 bases. The CDR3 DNA is TGTGCCAGCAGCCAAGACATGTCTGGGGCCAACGTCCTGACTTTC. Its protein product is CASSQDMSGANVLTF.

The J gene is TRBJ2-4, the V gene TRBV6-2 or TRBV6-3; D remains ambiguous. The J call may be in error: the DNA end matches TRBJ2-7 better. Germline CDR1 MNHEY, CDR2 SVGEGT. CDR3 size: 15 residues. The CDR3, as DNA: TGTGCCAGCAGTTACTCGAGTTACGGTCCTTACGAGCAGTACTTC. Translated: CASSYSSYGPYEQYF.

CDR3 protein: CSAWTESSYEQYF. The CDR3 DNA reads as TGCAGCGCCTGGACGGAAAGCTCCTACGAGCAGTACTTC. This chain joins TRBV29-1 and TRBJ2-7; D gene uncertain. Trimming left V 7 bases short and J 0 bases short, with 13 bases between. The CDR3 extends over 13 amino acids. Germline loops: CDR1 SQVTM, CDR2 ANQGSEA.

This clonotype was seen only a few times. The chain combines TRBV7-9 with TRBJ2-3; TRBD2 matches 9 bases. The CDR3 is 17 residues long. J lost 2 bases, V lost 5 bases, and 11 bases had no gene match. Germline assignment: CDR1 SEHNR and CDR2 FQNEAQ (reference sequence). The CDR3 is CASSPSLPGLATDTQYF. DNA for the CDR3: TGTGCCAGCAGCCCAAGTTTGCCGGGACTAGCCACAGATACGCAGTATTTT.

This chain joins TRBV12-3 or TRBV12-4 and TRBJ2-1, with 8 bases matching TRBD2. V lost 6 bases to trimming and J lost 9 bases; unmatched junction nucleotides: 10. This CDR3 spans 14 amino acids. As DNA, the CDR3 is TGTGCCAGCAGCTCAGGAGGACTAGCAAGTGAGCAGTTCTTC. This codes for CASSSGGLASEQFF.

The table lists this clonotype with a few counts. The CDR3 DNA sequence: TGTGCCAGCAGCGCCACCGGGACCTCTAACACAGATACGCAGTATTTT. This sequence encodes CASSATGTSNTDTQYF. This chain joins TRBV9 and TRBJ2-3; D could derive from TRBD1 or TRBD2 (5 bases each). This CDR3 spans 16 amino acids. Germline loops: CDR1 SGDLS, CDR2 YYNGEE. Deletions cut 3 bases from V and 2 bases from J, with 16 bases between. The variable domain in full, with the rest retrieved from reference TRBV9 and TRBJ2-3, is DSGVTQTPKHLITATGQRVTLRCSPRSGDLSVYWYQQSLDQGLQFLIQYYNGEERAKGNILERFSAQQFPDLHSELNLSSLELGDSALYFCASSATGTSNTDTQYFGPGTRLTVL.

The gene calls are TRBV27 and TRBJ2-3; TRBD2 matches at 15 bases. The V segment lost 4 bases and the J segment 14 bases; nucleotides outside the gene matches: 16. This CDR3 contains 17 residues. CDR1 is MNHEY and CDR2 is SMNVEV in the germline V gene (reference sequence). CDR3 in DNA: TGTGCCAGCAGTTCCCTAGGACTAGCGGGAGGGGCCCTAATCCCGTATTTT. It is translated as CASSSLGLAGGALIPYF.